The entry that follows covers one T cell receptor (beta chain) sequence. The data derive from a study of Ad26.COV2.S vaccination and SARS-CoV-2 variants. TCRdb keeps only in-frame clones here, not all; method: immunoSEQ multiplex PCR. The sample shows hundreds of thousands of clones, around four fifths of them seen only once. Specified treatment: around 19 received Ad26.COV2.S at low or high dose, single or two shots; a few received placebo; per-sample allocation not given. Sample collection was performed on day 63 after the first vaccine or placebo injection. Unmatched junction bases numbered 7, after V lost 3 bases and J lost 4 bases. The CDR3 runs to 16 residues. Germline V gene sequence: CDR1 KGHSH, CDR2 LQKENI.

Sequenced material: peripheral blood, taken in a trial of Ad26.COV2.S vaccine versus placebo. The TCR originated in a person between 18 and 65 years old who received the Ad26.COV2.S COVID-19 vaccine or a placebo. J is TRBJ2-1 and V is TRBV18, with TRBD2 matching 9 bases. CDR3 sequence reads: CASSPARGGRYNEQFF. CDR3 DNA: TGTGCCAGCTCACCCGCGCGGGGGGGCCGATACAATGAGCAGTTCTTC.